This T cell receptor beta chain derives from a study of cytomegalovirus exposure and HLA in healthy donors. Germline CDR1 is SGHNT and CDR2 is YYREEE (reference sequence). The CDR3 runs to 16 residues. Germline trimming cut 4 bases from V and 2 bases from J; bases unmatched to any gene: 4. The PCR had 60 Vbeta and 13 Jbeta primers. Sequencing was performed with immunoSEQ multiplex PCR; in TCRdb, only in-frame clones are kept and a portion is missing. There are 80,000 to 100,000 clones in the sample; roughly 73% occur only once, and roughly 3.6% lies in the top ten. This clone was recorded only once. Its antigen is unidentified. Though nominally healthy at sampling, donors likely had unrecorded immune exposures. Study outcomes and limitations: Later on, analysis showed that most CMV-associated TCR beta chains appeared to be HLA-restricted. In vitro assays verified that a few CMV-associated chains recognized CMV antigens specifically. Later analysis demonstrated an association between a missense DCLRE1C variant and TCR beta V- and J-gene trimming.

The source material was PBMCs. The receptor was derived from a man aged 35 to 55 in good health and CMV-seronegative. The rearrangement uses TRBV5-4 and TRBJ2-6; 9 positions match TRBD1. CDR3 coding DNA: TGTGCCAGCAGCGCCGGGACAGGGACTGGGGCCAACGTCCTGACTTTC. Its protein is CASSAGTGTGANVLTF.